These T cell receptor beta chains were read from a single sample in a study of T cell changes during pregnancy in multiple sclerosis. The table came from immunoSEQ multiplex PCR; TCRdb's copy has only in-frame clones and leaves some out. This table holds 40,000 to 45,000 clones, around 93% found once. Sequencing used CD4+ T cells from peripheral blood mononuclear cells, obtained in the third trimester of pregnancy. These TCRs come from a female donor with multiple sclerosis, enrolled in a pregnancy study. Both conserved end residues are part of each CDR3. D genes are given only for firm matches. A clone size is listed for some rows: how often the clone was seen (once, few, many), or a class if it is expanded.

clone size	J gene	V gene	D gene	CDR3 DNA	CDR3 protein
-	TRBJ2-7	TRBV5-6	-	TGTGCCAGCAGCTTGAGACACCTCTCCTACGAGCAGTACTTC	CASSLRHLSYEQYF
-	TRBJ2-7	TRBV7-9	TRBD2	TGTGCCAGCACCTTGGCGGGAGTTCGAGCGGACCTCTCCTACGAGCAGTACTTC	CASTLAGVRADLSYEQYF
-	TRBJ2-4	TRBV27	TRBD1	TGTGCCAGCAGTTACGCACAGGGGGCAGCCAAAAACATTCAGTACTTC	CASSYAQGAAKNIQYF
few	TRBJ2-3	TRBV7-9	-	TGTGCCAGCAGCTTATACAACGCTTACAGGCTCACAGATACGCAGTATTTT	CASSLYNAYRLTDTQYF
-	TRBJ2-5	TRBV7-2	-	TGTGCCAGCAGCCCGGGTTCTTACGAGACCCAGTACTTC	CASSPGSYETQYF
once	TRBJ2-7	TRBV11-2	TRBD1	TGTGCCAGCAGCCCTAGGTTCGGACAGGGACACGAGCAGTACTTC	CASSPRFGQGHEQYF
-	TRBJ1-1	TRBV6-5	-	TGTGCCAGCAGTTACCTGGGGGGTGTTGAAGCTTTCTTT	CASSYLGGVEAFF
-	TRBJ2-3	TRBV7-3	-	TGTGCCAGCAGCGGTTTGGCGGGACTTAGCACAGATACGCAGTATTTT	CASSGLAGLSTDTQYF
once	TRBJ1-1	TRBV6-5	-	TGTGCCAGCAGTTATAAGACAACGAACACTGAAGCTTTCTTT	CASSYKTTNTEAFF
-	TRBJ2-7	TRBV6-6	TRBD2	TGTGCCAGCCGCGCAGCGGGAGGGTCGTACGAGCAGTACTTC	CASRAAGGSYEQYF
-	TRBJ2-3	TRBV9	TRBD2	TGTGCCAGCAGCGTAGCTACTAGCGGCATACGCACAGATACGCAGTATTTT	CASSVATSGIRTDTQYF
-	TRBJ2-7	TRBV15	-	TGTGCCACCAGCAGAGATCCGGGATTATCCTACGAGCAGTACTTC	CATSRDPGLSYEQYF
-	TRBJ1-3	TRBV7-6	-	TGTGCCAGCAGCACCCGCAGCGTCTCTGGAAACACCATATATTTT	CASSTRSVSGNTIYF
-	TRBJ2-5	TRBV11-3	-	TGTGCCAGCGGCCCCGGGGGAGAGACCCAGTACTTC	CASGPGGETQYF
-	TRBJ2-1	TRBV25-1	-	TGTGCCAGCGTAACTCTACGAGGCAATGAGCAGTTCTTC	CASVTLRGNEQFF
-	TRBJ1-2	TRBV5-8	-	TGTGCCAGCAGTCAAACGGGGATCCACTATGGCTACACCTTC	CASSQTGIHYGYTF
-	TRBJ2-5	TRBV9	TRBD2	TGTGCCAGCAGCGTAGCGAGACTAGCGGGAGGGCAAGAGACCCAGTACTTC	CASSVARLAGGQETQYF
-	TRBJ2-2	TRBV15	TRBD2	TGTGCCATCGGGAGGGCCACCGGGGAGCTGTTTTTT	CAIGRATGELFF
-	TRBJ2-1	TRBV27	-	TGTGCCAGCAGTTCCGGACTGACCTACAATGAGCAGTTCTTC	CASSSGLTYNEQFF
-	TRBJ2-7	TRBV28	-	TGTGCCAGCAGTTTTCACGGGGTGTCCTACGAGCAGTACTTC	CASSFHGVSYEQYF
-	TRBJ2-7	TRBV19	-	TGTGCCAGTAGTCCCCAATACTACTCCGAGCAGTACTTC	CASSPQYYSEQYF
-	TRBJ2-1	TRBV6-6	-	TGTGCCAGCAGTTTCGCTCTAGAGAATGAGCAGTTCTTC	CASSFALENEQFF
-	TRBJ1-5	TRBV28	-	TGTGCCAGCAGTTTACAGCAGGGTCCGCAGCATTTT	CASSLQQGPQHF
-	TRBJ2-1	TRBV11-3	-	TGTGCCAGCAGCAAGACTAGCAATGAGCAGTTCTTC	CASSKTSNEQFF
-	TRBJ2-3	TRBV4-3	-	TGCGCCAGCCGGCTAGGAGATACGCAGTATTTT	CASRLGDTQYF
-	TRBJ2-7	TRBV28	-	TGTGCCAGCAGTTTCCACTATTTTGAACCGGTAACCTACGAGCAGTACTTC	CASSFHYFEPVTYEQYF
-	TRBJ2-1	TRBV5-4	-	TGTGCCAGCAGTATGGGTGGAGGTGGATCCTACAATGAGCAGTTCTTC	CASSMGGGGSYNEQFF
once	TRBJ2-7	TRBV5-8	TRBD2	TGTGCCAGCAGCACCGGGACTAGCGGGAAAAGGAGCGAGCAGTACTTC	CASSTGTSGKRSEQYF
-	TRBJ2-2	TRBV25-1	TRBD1	TGTGCCAGCAGGCGGACAGGGGGGGACACCGGGGAGCTGTTTTTT	CASRRTGGDTGELFF
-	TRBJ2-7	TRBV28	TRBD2	TGTGCCAGCAGAACCGGGGGGGGGACCTACGAGCAGTACTTC	CASRTGGGTYEQYF
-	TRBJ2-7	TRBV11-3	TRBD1	TGTGCCAGCAGCTCGGGACAGGGAGATTACGAGCAGTACTTC	CASSSGQGDYEQYF
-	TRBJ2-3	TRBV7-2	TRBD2	TGTGCCAGCAGCTCCGGGACTAGAGGCACAGATACGCAGTATTTT	CASSSGTRGTDTQYF
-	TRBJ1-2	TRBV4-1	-	TGCGCCAGCAGCCAATCGCAGGACACGTACTATGGCTACACCTTC	CASSQSQDTYYGYTF
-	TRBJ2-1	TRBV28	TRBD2	TGTGCCAGCAGCGACCCCCTTGGCCCCCTAGCGGGAGGGTACAATGAGCAGTTCTTC	CASSDPLGPLAGGYNEQFF
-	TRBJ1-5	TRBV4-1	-	TGCGCCAGCAGCCAAGAAGCCGCAGGTACTCAGCCCCAGCATTTT	CASSQEAAGTQPQHF
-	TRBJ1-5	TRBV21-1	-	TGTGCCAGCAGCAAAGCGCTTCTCGAGGTGTCACGAAAGGGGCTAGGCCAGCCCCAGCATTTT	CASSKALLEVSRKGLGQPQHF
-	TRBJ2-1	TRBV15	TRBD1	TGTGCCACCAGCGCTTATCTTCCGGGACAGACTAATGAGCAGTTCTTC	CATSAYLPGQTNEQFF
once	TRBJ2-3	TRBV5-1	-	TGCGCCAGCAGCTCTACAGGGCCAGATACGCAGTATTTT	CASSSTGPDTQYF
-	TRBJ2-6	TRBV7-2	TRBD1	TGTGCCAGCAGCTCAGGGACAGGGTCCAACGTCCTGACTTTC	CASSSGTGSNVLTF
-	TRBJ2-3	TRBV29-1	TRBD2	TGCAGCGTTGTTAGCGGGAGCTCTTTAGGTACGCAGTATTTT	CSVVSGSSLGTQYF
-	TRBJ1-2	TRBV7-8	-	TGTGCCAGCAGCTTAGTGGGCGGGGTAAAGATAAACTATGGCTACACCTTC	CASSLVGGVKINYGYTF
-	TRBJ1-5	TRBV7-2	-	TGTGCCAGCAGTCCGACAGGAGTAACGCCCCAGCATTTT	CASSPTGVTPQHF